The table lists the clone carrying this TCR beta chain with a few counts. The antigen remains unidentified. Different DNA sequences within this sample yield the same CDR3. J was trimmed by 4 bases and V by 5 bases; bases with no gene match: 10. The CDR3 consists of 15 residues. The V gene's germline CDR1 is MNHEY and CDR2 SMNVEV (reference sequence). In the original analysis: Researchers built a distant-metastasis classifier for papillary thyroid cancer that drew on CDR3 differences across clinicopathological groups. With MiXCR, TCRdb called clones anew from the PCR reads. In this record, the V and J calls reflect TCRdb's handling and not the investigators' own analysis. Altogether about 20,000 clones are present, around 33% being singletons, with the ten largest covering over 25%. Patients were all untreated before their thyroid surgery. The data are from a study of metastatic and nonmetastatic thyroid tumors. Study-wide context: Across blood and tumor or nodule tissue, repertoires from malignant and benign thyroid patients were compared with one another.

Overall study results and limits: Reportedly, malignant thyroid tumors had significantly higher TCR beta diversity than benign nodules, in blood and tumor.

The sequencing input was tumor tissue. This sequence originates from a female donor with papillary thyroid cancer or a benign thyroid nodule (not recorded which). Some clones in this sample may be carry-over from other donors' samples. J is TRBJ2-7 and V is TRBV27; 8 nucleotides align to TRBD1. CDR3 protein: CASSLDWDRLYEQYF. CDR3 in DNA: TGTGCCAGCAGTCTAGACTGGGACAGGTTATACGAGCAGTACTTC.